A single sample is the source of the 21 T cell receptor beta chains below, sequenced in a study of OX40 agonist ivuxolimab in advanced cancers. Profiled with immunoSEQ multiplex PCR; TCRdb holds only in-frame clones, not every one. The repertoire holds tens of thousands of clones, 60% to 80% seen once, with 3% to 5% in the top ten. The sample consisted of CD4+ or CD8+ T cells sorted from blood, taken in a trial of the OX40 agonist ivuxolimab. All receptors come from an adult with an advanced solid tumor such as melanoma, head and neck, liver or kidney cancer.

The J gene is TRBJ1-2, the V gene TRBV4-1; 10 nucleotides agree with TRBD1. The J segment lost 3 bases and the V segment lost 4 bases, leaving 11 bases of the junction unmatched. Germline V CDR1 and CDR2: MGHRA, YSYEKL. The CDR3 totals 17 residues. The CDR3 nucleotides read TGCGCCAGCAGCCGCGCGGGGACAGGGGCGTCTGACTATGGCTACACCTTC. Translating gives CASSRAGTGASDYGYTF.

The chain employs TRBV18 and TRBJ2-5, with 11 bases matching TRBD2. The CDR3 contains 15 residues. Germline-derived CDR1 and CDR2 are KGHSH and LQKENI. With 2 bases clipped from V and 4 bases from J, the junction kept 3 bases outside the gene matches. CDR3 DNA: TGTGCCAGCTCACCATCTGGGACTAGCGGAGAGACCCAGTACTTC. It encodes CASSPSGTSGETQYF. Full variable domain (remainder filled in from reference TRBV18 and TRBJ2-5): NAGVMQNPRHLVRRRGQEARLRCSPMKGHSHVYWYRQLPEEGLKFMVYLQKENIIDESGMPKERFSAEFPKEGPSILRIQQVVRGDSAAYFCASSPSGTSGETQYFGPGTRLLVL.

This chain joins TRBV7-3 and TRBJ2-3; 11 nucleotides line up with TRBD2. The CDR3 is 17 residues long. Trimming at V came to 3 bases and at J to 4 bases, leaving 9 bases not matched to a gene. CDR1 and CDR2 from the germline V gene are SGHTA and FQGTGA. The DNA of the CDR3 is TGTGCCAGCAGCTTTCTCCTAGCGGGAGGAAGGTCAGATACGCAGTATTTT. Amino acid sequence: CASSFLLAGGRSDTQYF.

The rearrangement uses TRBV16 and TRBJ1-2, with D possibly matching TRBD1 (6 bases). V was pared by 4 bases and J by 1 base, with 19 bases between. Germline V gene data show CDR1 as KGHSY and CDR2 as FQNENV. The CDR3 totals 17 residues. The CDR3 is CASSRLSGVLYNYGYTF. In nucleotides, the CDR3 is TGTGCCAGCAGCCGGCTCTCAGGGGTCCTTTATAACTATGGCTACACCTTC.

The chain links TRBV5-6 to TRBJ2-5; weak D call: TRBD1 (6 bases). V was clipped by 2 bases and J by 2 bases, with 19 bases between them. The CDR3 has 17 residues. Looked up from germline, CDR1 is SGHDT and CDR2 is YYEEEE. The CDR3 sequence is CASSLLGAEMRQETQYF. For the CDR3, the DNA is TGTGCCAGCAGCTTACTGGGGGCGGAGATGCGGCAAGAGACCCAGTACTTC.

CDR3 nucleotide sequence: TGCGCCAGCAGCCAAGAAAGGGCCCGACAGACCTACGAGCAGTACTTC. Protein product: CASSQERARQTYEQYF. The chain employs TRBV4-1 and TRBJ2-7; weak D call: TRBD1 (5 bases). Germline loops: CDR1 MGHRA, CDR2 YSYEKL. Trimming took off 0 bases at V and 2 bases at J, with 14 bases between the two ends. This CDR3 comprises 16 residues.

The chain joins TRBV28 to TRBJ2-3; TRBD2 is a possible D gene (6 bases). CDR1 is MDHEN and CDR2 is SYDVKM in the germline V gene. V gave up 0 bases and J gave up 2 bases, with 12 bases separating them. The CDR3 sequence is 16 residues long. CDR3 nucleotide sequence: TGTGCCAGCAGTTTATGGGGGTCGGGGGTCACAGATACGCAGTATTTT. It codes for CASSLWGSGVTDTQYF.

The chain employs TRBV7-8 and TRBJ2-7; 7 bases are shared with TRBD2. V lost 0 bases and J lost 5; bases outside the gene matches: 4. The germline gives CDR1 SGHVS, CDR2 FQNEAQ. This CDR3 has 14 amino acids. CDR3 sequence (DNA): TGTGCCAGCAGCTTAGCGCGGGAGCGCAACGAGCAGTACTTC. Translating it yields CASSLARERNEQYF.

CDR3 nucleotides: TGTGCCAGTAGTCAGGTCTATTCAAGCACAGATACGCAGTATTTT. Amino acid sequence: CASSQVYSSTDTQYF. The chain uses TRBV19 and TRBJ2-3; D ambiguous. The CDR3 contains 15 residues. Germline lookup yields CDR1 LNHDA and CDR2 SQIVND (reference sequence). Trimming removed 5 bases at V and 0 bases at J, with 12 bases between.

This chain links TRBV7-9 with TRBJ2-3, with 14 bases identical to TRBD2. The CDR3 loop spans 17 amino acids. Germline CDR1 SEHNR, CDR2 FQNEAQ (reference sequence). The J segment lost 3 bases and the V segment lost 5 bases, leaving 7 bases of the junction unmatched. The CDR3 DNA is TGTGCCAGCAGCCCTGGGACTAGCGGGAGTCGGACAGATACGCAGTATTTT. Encoded protein: CASSPGTSGSRTDTQYF.

This clone appeared a single time. The chain recombines TRBV7-9 with TRBJ2-3; 7 bases are a match to TRBD1. There are 13 residues in the CDR3. After removal of 4 bases from V and 4 bases from J, the junction contained 2 bases not matched to a gene. Germline lookup yields CDR1 SEHNR and CDR2 FQNEAQ (reference sequence). CDR3 residues: CASSSTGPDTQYF. DNA for the CDR3: TGTGCCAGCAGCTCGACAGGGCCAGATACGCAGTATTTT.

The chain carries TRBV27 and TRBJ2-5; D unclear. Germline V gene sequence: CDR1 MNHEY, CDR2 SMNVEV (reference sequence). This CDR3 has 11 amino acids. Trimming pared 7 bases from V and 4 bases from J, leaving 7 bases between. The CDR3 DNA is TGTGCCAGCACCCCTTCAGAGACCCAGTACTTC. The encoded protein is CASTPSETQYF.

This chain uses TRBV6-6 with TRBJ1-2, with TRBD1 as a possible D gene (6 bases). Per the germline V gene, CDR1 is MNHNY and CDR2 is SVGAGI (reference sequence). Trimming shortened V by 5 bases and J by 8 bases, and 18 bases separated the two germline ends. The CDR3 runs to 14 residues. CDR3 amino acids: CASSRQAGMWGYTF. The CDR3 DNA follows: TGTGCCAGCAGTCGACAGGCCGGAATGTGGGGCTACACCTTC.

The chain recombines TRBV27 with TRBJ1-2, with TRBD1 matching 8 bases. J gave up 3 bases and V 6 bases, and 12 bases lay outside the gene matches. This CDR3 contains 16 residues. In germline, CDR1 is MNHEY, CDR2 SMNVEV (reference sequence). CDR3 sequence: CASSQNDRDRHYGYTF. The DNA of the CDR3 is TGTGCCAGCAGCCAAAATGATCGGGACAGGCACTATGGCTACACCTTC.

The V gene is TRBV18, the J gene TRBJ2-7; TRBD2 agrees at 9 bases. The CDR3 runs 14 residues. In germline, CDR1 is KGHSH, CDR2 LQKENI. J was trimmed by 1 base and V by 3 bases; bases with no gene match: 1. CDR3 nucleotide sequence: TGTGCCAGCTCACCCACTAGCGGGTCCTACGAGCAGTACTTC. Translated: CASSPTSGSYEQYF.

This chain connects TRBV6-5 to TRBJ2-1; D call uncertain. The length of the CDR3 is 15 residues. V was cut by 2 bases and J by 6 bases, with 14 bases left in between. The germline V gene encodes CDR1 MNHEY and CDR2 SVGAGI. The CDR3, as DNA: TGTGCCAGCAGTTACAACCGAGACACCTCCAATGAGCAGTTCTTC. Encoded protein: CASSYNRDTSNEQFF.

V gene TRBV7-9 combines with J gene TRBJ2-5; D is uncertain. Trimming left V 3 bases short and J 0 bases short, with 5 bases between. The germline V gene encodes CDR1 SEHNR and CDR2 FQNEAQ (reference sequence). CDR3 length: 13 residues. CDR3 in DNA: TGTGCCAGCAGCTTTGGGCACCAAGAGACCCAGTACTTC. Translation: CASSFGHQETQYF.

The rearrangement uses TRBV28 and TRBJ2-7; 8 nucleotides align to TRBD1. V was clipped by 6 bases and J by 5 bases; unmatched bases: 12. From germline, CDR1 is MDHEN and CDR2 SYDVKM. The length of the CDR3 is 15 residues. The CDR3 DNA sequence: TGTGCCAGCAGCCAAACCGGGACAGGCTCGGACGAGCAGTACTTC. Residues: CASSQTGTGSDEQYF.

In this sample, this clone turned up once. The CDR3 coding sequence is TGTGCCAGCAGCCTGGGACAGGGAGTGGGGGGCTACACCTTC. Amino acid sequence: CASSLGQGVGGYTF. This sequence joins TRBV7-2 and TRBJ1-2; the match to TRBD1 covers 9 bases. This CDR3 spans 14 amino acids. The junction had 9 bases not matched to a gene; V was cut back by 5 bases and J by 8 bases. Germline CDR1 and CDR2: SGHTA and FQGNSA.

Points on this clone: Other nucleotide sequences in the sample specify the same CDR3. V is TRBV6-6 and J is TRBJ1-3; D remains ambiguous. V was pared by 2 bases and J by 2 bases, with 7 bases between. The germline CDR1 and CDR2 sequences are MNHNY and SVGAGI (reference sequence). The CDR3 runs to 14 residues. Here the CDR3 reads CASSYGEAGNTIYF. CDR3 sequence (DNA): TGTGCCAGCAGTTACGGGGAGGCTGGAAACACCATATATTTT.

V is TRBV5-6 and J is TRBJ1-3; 8 nucleotides align to TRBD1. There are 14 residues in the CDR3. Looked up from germline, CDR1 is SGHDT and CDR2 is YYEEEE. With V trimmed by 3 bases and J by 2 bases, 1 base remained unmatched. The CDR3 DNA reads TGTGCCAGCAGCTCGACAGGGGCTGGAAACACCATATATTTT. This codes for CASSSTGAGNTIYF.